Described below is a single T cell receptor (beta chain) sequence and its context. What it recognizes is unknown. This sample was taken from a study of cytomegalovirus exposure and HLA in healthy donors. Study-level points and caveats: According to reports, the classifier identified cytomegalovirus status with high specificity and sensitivity.

60 Vbeta and 13 Jbeta primers were used in PCR. Some clones are missing from TCRdb's copy, which holds only in-frame ones; the method was immunoSEQ multiplex PCR. The table records roughly 100,000 clones, roughly four fifths of them present only once. What was sequenced was PBMCs. This TCR was recovered from a man aged 45 to 65 in good health and CMV-seronegative.

CDR3 region: CASSSRGAGEKLFF. The DNA of the CDR3 is TGTGCCAGCAGCTCGCGGGGGGCGGGGGAAAAACTGTTTTTT. The chain is built from TRBV7-2 and TRBJ1-4, with D perhaps matching TRBD1 (6 bases). Germline V CDR1 and CDR2: SGHTA, FQGNSA. V lost 4 bases and J lost 8, with 14 bases in between. The CDR3 loop spans 14 amino acids.